The clone carrying this T cell receptor (beta chain) was detected a few times. The length of the CDR3 is 17 residues. This sample was taken from a study of blood T cell repertoires in COVID-19. Study at large: Both acute and convalescent COVID-19 samples were obtained from the United States, Italy and Spain. Sources were T cells, B-cell-depleted T cells, or PBMCs; the material itself was cDNA or gDNA.

Study processing details: Researchers report that nucleated cell counts were estimated from reference gene primer amplification. Using immunoSEQ multiplex PCR, the repertoire was profiled, and TCRdb retains in-frame clones only, with some absent. V and J calls and clone size come straight from that table; D and trimming were deduced from the DNA. The sample contains approximately 110,000 clones, roughly 82% of which appear only once. The rearrangement links TRBV21-1 to TRBJ2-2; the table names TRBD2, a call not compared with the DNA. TRBV21-1 is reported as a pseudogene. Material for sequencing was peripheral blood. This receptor was identified in a human donor in a cohort sampled during active COVID-19. The CDR3 loop is CASSKREREGLNGELFF. Here the CDR3 DNA reads TGTGCCAGCAGCAAAAGGGAGCGGGAAGGTCTAAACGGGGAGCTGTTTTTT.